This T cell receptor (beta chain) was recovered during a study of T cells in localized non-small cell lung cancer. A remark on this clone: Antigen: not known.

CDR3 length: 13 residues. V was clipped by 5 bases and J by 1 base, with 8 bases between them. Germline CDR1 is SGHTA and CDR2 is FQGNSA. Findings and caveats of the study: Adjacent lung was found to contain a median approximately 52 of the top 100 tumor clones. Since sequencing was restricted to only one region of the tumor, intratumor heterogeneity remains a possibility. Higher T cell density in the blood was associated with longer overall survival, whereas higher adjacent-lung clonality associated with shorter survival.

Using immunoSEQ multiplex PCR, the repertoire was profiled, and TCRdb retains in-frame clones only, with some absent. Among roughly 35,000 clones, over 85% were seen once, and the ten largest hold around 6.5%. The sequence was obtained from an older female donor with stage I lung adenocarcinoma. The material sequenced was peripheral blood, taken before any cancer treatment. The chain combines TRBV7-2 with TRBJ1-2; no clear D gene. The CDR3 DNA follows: TGTGCCAGCAGCCCCCCAGTTAACTATGGCTACACCTTC. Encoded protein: CASSPPVNYGYTF.